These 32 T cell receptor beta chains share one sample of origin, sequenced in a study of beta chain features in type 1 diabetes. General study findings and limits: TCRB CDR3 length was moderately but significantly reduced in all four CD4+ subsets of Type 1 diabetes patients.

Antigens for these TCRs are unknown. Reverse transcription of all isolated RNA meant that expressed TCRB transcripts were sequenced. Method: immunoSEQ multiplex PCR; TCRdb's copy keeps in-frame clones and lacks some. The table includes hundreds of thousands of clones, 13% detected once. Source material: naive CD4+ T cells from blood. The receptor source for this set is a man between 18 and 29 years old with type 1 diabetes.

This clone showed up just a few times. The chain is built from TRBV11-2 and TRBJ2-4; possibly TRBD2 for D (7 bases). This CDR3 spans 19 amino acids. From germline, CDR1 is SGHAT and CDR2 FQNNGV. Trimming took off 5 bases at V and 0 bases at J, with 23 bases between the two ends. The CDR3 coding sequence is TGTGCCAGCAGCCTCCCGGAAACGGGGGGCCGAATAGCCAAAAACATTCAGTACTTC. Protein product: CASSLPETGGRIAKNIQYF.

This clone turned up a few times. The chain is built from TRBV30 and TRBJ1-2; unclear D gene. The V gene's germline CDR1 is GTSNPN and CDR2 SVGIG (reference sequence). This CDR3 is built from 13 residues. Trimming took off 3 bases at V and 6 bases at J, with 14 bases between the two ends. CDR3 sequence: CAWRVGGWDGYTF. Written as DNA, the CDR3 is TGTGCCTGGAGAGTCGGAGGTTGGGATGGCTACACCTTC. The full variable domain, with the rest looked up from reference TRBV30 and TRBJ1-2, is SQTIHQWPATLVQPVGSPLSLECTVEGTSNPNLYWYRQAAGRGLQLLFYSVGIGQISSEVPQNLSASRPQDRQFILSSKKLLLSDSGFYLCAWRVGGWDGYTFGSGTRLTVV.

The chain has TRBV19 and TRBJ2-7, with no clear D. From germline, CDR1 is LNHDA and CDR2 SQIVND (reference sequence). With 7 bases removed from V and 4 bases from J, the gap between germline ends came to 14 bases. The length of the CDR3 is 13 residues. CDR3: CASMDGPDYEQYF. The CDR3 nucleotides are TGTGCCAGTATGGACGGGCCAGATTACGAGCAGTACTTC.

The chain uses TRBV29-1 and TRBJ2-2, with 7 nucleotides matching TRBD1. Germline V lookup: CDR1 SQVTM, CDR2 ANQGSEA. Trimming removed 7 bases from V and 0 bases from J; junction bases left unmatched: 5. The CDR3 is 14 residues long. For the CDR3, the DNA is TGCAGCGCCTACAGGGGCGCGAACACCGGGGAGCTGTTTTTT. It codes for CSAYRGANTGELFF.

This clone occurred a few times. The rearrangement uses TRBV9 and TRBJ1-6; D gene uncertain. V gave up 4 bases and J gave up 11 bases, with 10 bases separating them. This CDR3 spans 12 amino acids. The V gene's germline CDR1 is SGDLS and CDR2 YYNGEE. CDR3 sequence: CASSREDAPLHF. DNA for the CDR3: TGTGCCAGCAGCAGGGAGGATGCACCCCTCCACTTT.

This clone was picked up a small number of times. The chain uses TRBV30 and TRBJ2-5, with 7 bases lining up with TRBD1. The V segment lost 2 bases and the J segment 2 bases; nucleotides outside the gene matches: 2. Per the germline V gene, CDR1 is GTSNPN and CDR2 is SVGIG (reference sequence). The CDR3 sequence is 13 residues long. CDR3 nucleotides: TGTGCCTGGAGTACAGGGGTACAAGAGACCCAGTACTTC. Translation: CAWSTGVQETQYF.

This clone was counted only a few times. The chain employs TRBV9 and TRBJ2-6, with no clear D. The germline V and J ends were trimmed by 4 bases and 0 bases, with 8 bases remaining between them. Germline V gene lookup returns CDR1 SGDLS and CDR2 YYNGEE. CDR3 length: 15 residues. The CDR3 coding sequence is TGTGCCAGCAGCCCTCGACACTCTGGGGCCAACGTCCTGACTTTC. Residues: CASSPRHSGANVLTF. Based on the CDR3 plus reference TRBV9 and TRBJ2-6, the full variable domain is DSGVTQTPKHLITATGQRVTLRCSPRSGDLSVYWYQQSLDQGLQFLIQYYNGEERAKGNILERFSAQQFPDLHSELNLSSLELGDSALYFCASSPRHSGANVLTFGAGSRLTVL.

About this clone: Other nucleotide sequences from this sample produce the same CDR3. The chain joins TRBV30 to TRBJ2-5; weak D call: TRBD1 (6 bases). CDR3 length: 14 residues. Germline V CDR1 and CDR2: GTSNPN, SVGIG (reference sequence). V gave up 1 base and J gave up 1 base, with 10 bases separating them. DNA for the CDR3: TGTGCCTGGAGTGCTGGGGGCGGCCAAGAGACCCAGTACTTC. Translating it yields CAWSAGGGQETQYF.

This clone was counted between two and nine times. Here the CDR3 reads CASSLDLTGTDTQYF. Here the CDR3 DNA reads TGTGCCAGCAGCTTAGATCTTACGGGCACAGATACGCAGTATTTT. The V call is TRBV7-2, the J call TRBJ2-3; no firm D call. The V end was cut by 1 base, the J end by 1 base, with 9 bases between. CDR1 SGHTA and CDR2 FQGNSA come from the germline V gene. The CDR3 has 15 amino acids. The whole variable domain, remainder taken from reference TRBV7-2 and TRBJ2-3, is GAGVSQSPSNKVTEKGKDVELRCDPISGHTALYWYRQSLGQGLEFLIYFQGNSAPDKSGLPSDRFSAERTGGSVSTLTIQRTQQEDSAVYLCASSLDLTGTDTQYFGPGTRLTVL.

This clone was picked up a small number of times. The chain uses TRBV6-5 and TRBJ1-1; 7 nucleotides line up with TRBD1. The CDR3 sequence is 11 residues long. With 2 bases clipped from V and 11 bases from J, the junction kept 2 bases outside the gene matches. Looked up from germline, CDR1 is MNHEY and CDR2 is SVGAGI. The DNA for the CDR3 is TGTGCCAGCAGTTACGAGGGGGCGGCTTTCTTT. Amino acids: CASSYEGAAFF.

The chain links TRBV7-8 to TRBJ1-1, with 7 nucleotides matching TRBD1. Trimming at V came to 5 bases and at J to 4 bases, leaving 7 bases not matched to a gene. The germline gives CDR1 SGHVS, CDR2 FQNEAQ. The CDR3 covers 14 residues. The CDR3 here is CASSVPTGRTEAFF. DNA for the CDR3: TGTGCCAGCAGCGTACCGACAGGGCGCACTGAAGCTTTCTTT.

The CDR3 DNA follows: TGCGCCAGCAGCCCGCTGGGGTATAGCACAGATACGCAGTATTTT. This codes for CASSPLGYSTDTQYF. The chain joins TRBV5-1 to TRBJ2-3; D is undetermined. This CDR3 has 15 amino acids. The germline V gene encodes CDR1 SGHRS and CDR2 YFSETQ. The germline V and J ends were trimmed by 4 bases and 0 bases, with 12 bases remaining between them.

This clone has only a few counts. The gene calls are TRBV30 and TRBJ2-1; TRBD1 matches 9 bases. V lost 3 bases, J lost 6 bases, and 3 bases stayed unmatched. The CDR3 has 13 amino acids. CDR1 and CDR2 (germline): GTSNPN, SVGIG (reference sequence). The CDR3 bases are TGTGCCTGGAGCCGGACAGGGGTCAATGAGCAGTTCTTC. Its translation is CAWSRTGVNEQFF.

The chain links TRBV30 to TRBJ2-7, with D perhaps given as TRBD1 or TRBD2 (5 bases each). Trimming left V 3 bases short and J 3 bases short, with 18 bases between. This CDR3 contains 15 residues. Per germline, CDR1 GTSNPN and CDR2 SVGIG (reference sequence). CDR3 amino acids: CAWSGPGPRHYEQYF. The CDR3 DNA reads TGTGCCTGGAGCGGGCCGGGACCACGGCACTACGAGCAGTACTTC.

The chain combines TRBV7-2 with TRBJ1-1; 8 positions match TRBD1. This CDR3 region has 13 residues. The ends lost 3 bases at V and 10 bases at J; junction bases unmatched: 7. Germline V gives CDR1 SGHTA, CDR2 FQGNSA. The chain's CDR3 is CASSFGQGTIAFF. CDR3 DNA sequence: TGTGCCAGCAGCTTTGGACAGGGCACGATAGCTTTCTTT.

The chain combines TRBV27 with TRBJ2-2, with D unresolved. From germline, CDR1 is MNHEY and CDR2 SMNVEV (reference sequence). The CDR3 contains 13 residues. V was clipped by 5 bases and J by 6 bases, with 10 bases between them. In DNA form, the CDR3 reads TGTGCCAGCAGTCCCCGGACCCCCGGGGAGCTGTTTTTT. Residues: CASSPRTPGELFF.

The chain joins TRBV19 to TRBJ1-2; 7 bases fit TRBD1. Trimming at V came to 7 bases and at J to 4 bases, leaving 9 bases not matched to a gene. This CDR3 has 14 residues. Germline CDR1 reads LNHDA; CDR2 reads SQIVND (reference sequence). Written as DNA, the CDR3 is TGTGCCAGTACCCCGGGACAGTCCTTCTATGGCTACACCTTC. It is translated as CASTPGQSFYGYTF. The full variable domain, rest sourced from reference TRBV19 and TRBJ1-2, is DGGITQSPKYLFRKEGQNVTLSCEQNLNHDAMYWYRQDPGQGLRLIYYSQIVNDFQKGDIAEGYSVSREKKESFPLTVTSAQKNPTAFYLCASTPGQSFYGYTFGSGTRLTVV.

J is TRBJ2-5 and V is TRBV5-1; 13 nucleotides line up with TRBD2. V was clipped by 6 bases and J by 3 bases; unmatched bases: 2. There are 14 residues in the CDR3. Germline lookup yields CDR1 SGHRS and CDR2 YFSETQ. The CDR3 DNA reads TGCGCCAGCACAGGACTAGCGGGGGAAGAGACCCAGTACTTC. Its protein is CASTGLAGEETQYF.

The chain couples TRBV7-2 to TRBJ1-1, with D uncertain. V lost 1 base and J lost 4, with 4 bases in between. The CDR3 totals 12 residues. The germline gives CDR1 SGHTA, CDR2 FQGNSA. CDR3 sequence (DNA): TGTGCCAGCAGCTTAGTTGTCACTGAAGCTTTCTTT. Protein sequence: CASSLVVTEAFF. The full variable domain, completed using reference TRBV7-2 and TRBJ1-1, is GAGVSQSPSNKVTEKGKDVELRCDPISGHTALYWYRQSLGQGLEFLIYFQGNSAPDKSGLPSDRFSAERTGGSVSTLTIQRTQQEDSAVYLCASSLVVTEAFFGQGTRLTVV.

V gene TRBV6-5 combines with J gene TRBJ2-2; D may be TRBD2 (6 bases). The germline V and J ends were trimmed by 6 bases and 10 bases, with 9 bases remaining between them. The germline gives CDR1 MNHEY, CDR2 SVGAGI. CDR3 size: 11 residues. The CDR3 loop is CASREGLELFF. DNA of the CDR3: TGTGCCAGCAGGGAGGGACTGGAGCTGTTTTTT.

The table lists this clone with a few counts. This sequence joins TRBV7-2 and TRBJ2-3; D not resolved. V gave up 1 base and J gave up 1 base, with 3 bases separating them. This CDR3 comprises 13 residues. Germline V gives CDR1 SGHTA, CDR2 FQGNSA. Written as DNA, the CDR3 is TGTGCCAGCAGCTTAGAGGGCACAGATACGCAGTATTTT. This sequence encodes CASSLEGTDTQYF. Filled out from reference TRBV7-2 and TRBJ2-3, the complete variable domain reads GAGVSQSPSNKVTEKGKDVELRCDPISGHTALYWYRQSLGQGLEFLIYFQGNSAPDKSGLPSDRFSAERTGGSVSTLTIQRTQQEDSAVYLCASSLEGTDTQYFGPGTRLTVL.

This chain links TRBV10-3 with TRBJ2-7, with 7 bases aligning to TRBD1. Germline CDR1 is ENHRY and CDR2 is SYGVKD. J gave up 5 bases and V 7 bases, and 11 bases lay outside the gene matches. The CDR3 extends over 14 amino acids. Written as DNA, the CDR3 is TGTGCCATCAAAAAGACAGGGCCCCTTGACGAGCAGTACTTC. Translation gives CAIKKTGPLDEQYF.

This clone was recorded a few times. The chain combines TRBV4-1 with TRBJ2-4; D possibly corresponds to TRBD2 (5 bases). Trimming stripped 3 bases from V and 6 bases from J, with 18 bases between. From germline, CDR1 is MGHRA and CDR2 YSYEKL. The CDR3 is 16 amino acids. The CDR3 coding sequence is TGCGCCAGCAGCCAGCCACCCCTCGGGATAGGAAACATTCAGTACTTC. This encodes CASSQPPLGIGNIQYF.

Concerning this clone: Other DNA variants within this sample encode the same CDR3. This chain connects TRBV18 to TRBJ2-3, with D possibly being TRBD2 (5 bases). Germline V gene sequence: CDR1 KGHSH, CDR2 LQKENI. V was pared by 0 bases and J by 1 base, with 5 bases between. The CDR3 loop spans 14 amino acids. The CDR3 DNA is TGTGCCAGCTCACCACCGGGAGGCACAGATACGCAGTATTTT. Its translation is CASSPPGGTDTQYF.

The CDR3 DNA follows: TGTGCCAGTGGGAACCAGGGAGGAGAGACCCAGTACTTC. This gives the protein CASGNQGGETQYF. The chain couples TRBV19 to TRBJ2-5, with D tentatively TRBD2 (6 bases). The ends were cut back, 8 bases at V and 4 bases at J, with 14 bases in the middle. The CDR3 covers 13 residues. Germline V gives CDR1 LNHDA, CDR2 SQIVND (reference sequence).

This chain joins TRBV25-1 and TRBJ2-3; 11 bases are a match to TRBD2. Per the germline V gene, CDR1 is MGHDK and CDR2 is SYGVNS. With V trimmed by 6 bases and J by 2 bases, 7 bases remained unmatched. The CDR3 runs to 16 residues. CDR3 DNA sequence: TGTGCCAGCAGCCCCACTAGCGGGGGACCCACAGATACGCAGTATTTT. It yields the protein CASSPTSGGPTDTQYF.

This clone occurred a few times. Here the CDR3 DNA reads TGTGCCTGGGACCCTGCCCATAATTCACCCCTCCACTTT. Its translation is CAWDPAHNSPLHF. The genes are TRBV30 and TRBJ1-6, with D unclear. The CDR3 has 13 residues. Trimming cost V 5 bases and J 5 bases, with 10 bases left between them. In germline, CDR1 is GTSNPN, CDR2 SVGIG (reference sequence).

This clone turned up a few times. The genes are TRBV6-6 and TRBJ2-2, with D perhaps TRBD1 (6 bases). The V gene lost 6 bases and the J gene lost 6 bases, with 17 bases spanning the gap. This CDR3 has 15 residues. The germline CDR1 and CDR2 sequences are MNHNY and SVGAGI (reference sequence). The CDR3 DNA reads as TGTGCCAGCAGCTCCCCGGGACAAAGGGCCGGGGAGCTGTTTTTT. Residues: CASSSPGQRAGELFF.

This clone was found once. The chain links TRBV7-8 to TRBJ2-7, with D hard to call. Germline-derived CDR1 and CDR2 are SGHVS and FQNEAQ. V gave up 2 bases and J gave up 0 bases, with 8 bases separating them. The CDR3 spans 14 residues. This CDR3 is CASSLRVSSYEQYF. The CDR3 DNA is TGTGCCAGCAGCTTACGGGTCAGCTCCTACGAGCAGTACTTC.

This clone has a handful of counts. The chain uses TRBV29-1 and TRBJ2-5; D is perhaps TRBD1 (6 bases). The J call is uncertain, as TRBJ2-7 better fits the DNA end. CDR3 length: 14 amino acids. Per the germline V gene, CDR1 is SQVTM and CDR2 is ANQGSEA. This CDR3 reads CSVEGQDSPHEQYF. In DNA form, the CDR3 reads TGCAGCGTTGAAGGACAGGATTCTCCCCACGAGCAGTACTTC.

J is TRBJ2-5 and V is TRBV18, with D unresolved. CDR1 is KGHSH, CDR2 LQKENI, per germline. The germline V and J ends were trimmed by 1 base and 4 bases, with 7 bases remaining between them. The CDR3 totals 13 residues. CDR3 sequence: CASSPRARETQYF. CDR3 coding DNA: TGTGCCAGCTCACCACGGGCGAGAGAGACCCAGTACTTC.

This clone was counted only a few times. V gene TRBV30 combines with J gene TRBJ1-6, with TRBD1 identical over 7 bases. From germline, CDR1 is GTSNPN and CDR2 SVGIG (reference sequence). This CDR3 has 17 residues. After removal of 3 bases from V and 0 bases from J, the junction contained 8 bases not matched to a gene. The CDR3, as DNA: TGTGCCTGGAGCATGGACAGGTTCAGCTCCTATAATTCACCCCTCCACTTT. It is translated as CAWSMDRFSSYNSPLHF.